The T cell receptor (beta chain) under discussion was sequenced for a study of CXCR3-negative and CXCR3-positive naive CD8 T cells. Study details: Across all libraries, TRB reads numbered around 140 million, with about 1.5 +/- 0.3 million in each library. Overall study results and limits: Within a donor, both naive subsets shared TRBV-TRBJ usage, unlike memory cells. Naive cells with CXCR3 showed TRB CDR3s that were more hydrophobic than those in CXCR3-negative naive cells. Most assays were run on fresh PBMCs (CXCR3 expression partially decreased after cryopreservation). For memory CD8+ cells diversity was much lower, but both naive subsets had comparably high diversity.

A note on this clonotype: Antigen specificity is unknown.

In preparing the TRB cDNA libraries, 5' RACE with UMI labels was used. TCRdb re-called the 5' RACE reads and catalogs CDR3 proteins one per entry, DNA excluded. The table lists 140,000 to 150,000 distinct CDR3 sequences, with under 0.35% in the top ten. The source is a human donor in good health. Some clones in this sample may be carry-over from other donors' samples. Sequenced input: naive CXCR3+ CD8+ T cells from blood. Subset described: CD45RO-CCR7+CD27+CD95- naive CD8+ T cells expressing CXCR3 (TNR3+).

CDR3 protein: CSARDSLHSYEQYF. The chain has TRBV20-1 and TRBJ2-7; TCRdb's D call, TRBD2, is unchecked because there is no DNA. CDR1 and CDR2 from the germline V gene are DFQATT and SNEGSKA (reference sequence). The CDR3 totals 14 residues.